This T cell receptor (beta chain) was identified in a study of vaccination and CD4 T cells after COVID-19. Study-level information: Post-COVID draws followed diagnosis by a median around 97 days (range 35 to 161). Every culture used as a control got a CEFX pool, an HIV-1 Nef pool, or no peptide. The study's findings and limits: Median reactive clonotypes, those recognizing SARS-CoV-2, rose from about 20 to 38, not significantly.

An Oncomine TCR Beta short-read assay was used to sequence the DNA from cultured CD4+ T cells. The template was genomic DNA from cultured CD4+ T cells. TCRdb recomputed calls from the PCR reads with MiXCR, one row per CDR3 protein. The table includes just under 20,000 distinct CDR3 sequences, approximately 52% detected once. For this clonotype: The antigen is unknown.

The germline gives CDR1 SNHLY, CDR2 FYNNEI. V was clipped by 7 bases and J by 10 bases, with 14 bases between them. The CDR3 is made up of 13 amino acids. Treatment noted: approximately 9-day PBMC culture with coronavirus spike peptide pools or control peptides (ViraFEST assay). The V gene is TRBV2, the J gene TRBJ1-6, with D maybe TRBD1 (6 bases). Sequenced: CD4+ T cells from blood, cultured in vitro. The receptor comes from a human donor who had recovered from COVID-19. The CDR3 region is CASIIQGGSPLHF. DNA of the CDR3: TGTGCCAGCATAATACAGGGTGGGTCACCCCTCCACTTT.